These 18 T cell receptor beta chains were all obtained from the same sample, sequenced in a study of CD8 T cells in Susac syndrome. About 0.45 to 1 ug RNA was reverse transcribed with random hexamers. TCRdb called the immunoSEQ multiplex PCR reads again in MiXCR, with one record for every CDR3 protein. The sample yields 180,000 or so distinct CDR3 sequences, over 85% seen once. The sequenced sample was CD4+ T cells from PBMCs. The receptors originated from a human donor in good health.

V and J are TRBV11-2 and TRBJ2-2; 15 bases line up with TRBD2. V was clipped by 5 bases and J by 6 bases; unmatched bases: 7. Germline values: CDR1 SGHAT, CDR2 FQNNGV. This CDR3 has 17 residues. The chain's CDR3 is CASSARTSGGAPGELFF. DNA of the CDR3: TGTGCCAGCAGCGCCCGGACTAGCGGGGGGGCACCCGGGGAGCTGTTTTTT. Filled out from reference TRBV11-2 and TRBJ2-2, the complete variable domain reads EAGVAQSPRYKIIEKRQSVAFWCNPISGHATLYWYQQILGQGPKLLIQFQNNGVVDDSQLPKDRFSAERLKGVDSTLKIQPAKLEDSAVYLCASSARTSGGAPGELFFGEGSRLTVL.

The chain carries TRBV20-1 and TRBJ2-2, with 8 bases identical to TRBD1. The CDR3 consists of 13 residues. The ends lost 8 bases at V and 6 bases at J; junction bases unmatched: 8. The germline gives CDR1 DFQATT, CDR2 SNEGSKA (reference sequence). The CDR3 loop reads CSTRTGLAGELFF. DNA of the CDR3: TGCAGTACTCGGACAGGGTTGGCCGGGGAGCTGTTTTTT.

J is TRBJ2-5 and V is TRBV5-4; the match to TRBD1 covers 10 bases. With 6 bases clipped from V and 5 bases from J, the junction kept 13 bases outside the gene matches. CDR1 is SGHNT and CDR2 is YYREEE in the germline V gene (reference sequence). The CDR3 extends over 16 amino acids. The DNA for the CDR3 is TGTGCCAGCACCGCGCGACAGGGGGCTGGTGGGGAGACCCAGTACTTC. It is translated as CASTARQGAGGETQYF. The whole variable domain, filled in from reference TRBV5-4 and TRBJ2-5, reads ETGVTQSPTHLIKTRGQQVTLRCSSQSGHNTVSWYQQALGQGPQFIFQYYREEENGRGNFPPRFSGLQFPNYSSELNVNALELDDSALYLCASTARQGAGGETQYFGPGTRLLVL.

Here the CDR3 DNA reads TGTGCCAGCAGTTTATCAGGGACAGGGGACACCGGGGAGCTGTTTTTT. Translation: CASSLSGTGDTGELFF. The chain combines TRBV28 with TRBJ2-2, with TRBD1 matching 10 bases. V gave up 1 base and J gave up 3 bases; unmatched junction bases: 2. The CDR3 extends over 16 amino acids. The germline gives CDR1 MDHEN, CDR2 SYDVKM.

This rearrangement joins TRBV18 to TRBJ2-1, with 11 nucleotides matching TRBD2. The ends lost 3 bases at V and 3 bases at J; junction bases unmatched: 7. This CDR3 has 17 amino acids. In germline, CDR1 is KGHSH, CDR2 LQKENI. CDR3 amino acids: CASSPRTSGQSYNEQFF. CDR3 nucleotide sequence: TGTGCCAGCTCACCGCGGACTAGCGGGCAGAGCTACAATGAGCAGTTCTTC.

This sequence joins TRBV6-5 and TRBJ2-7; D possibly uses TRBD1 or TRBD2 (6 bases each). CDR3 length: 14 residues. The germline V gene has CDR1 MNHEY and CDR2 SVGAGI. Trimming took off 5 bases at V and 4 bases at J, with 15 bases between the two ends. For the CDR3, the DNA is TGTGCCAGCAGTCAGCCTAGGGGGGCTTACGAGCAGTACTTC. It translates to CASSQPRGAYEQYF.

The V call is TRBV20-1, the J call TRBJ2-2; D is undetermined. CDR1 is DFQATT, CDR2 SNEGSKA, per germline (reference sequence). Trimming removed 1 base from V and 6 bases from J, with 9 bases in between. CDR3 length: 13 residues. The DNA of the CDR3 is TGCAGTGCTAGAGTACCTGGCGCCGGGGAGCTGTTTTTT. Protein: CSARVPGAGELFF.

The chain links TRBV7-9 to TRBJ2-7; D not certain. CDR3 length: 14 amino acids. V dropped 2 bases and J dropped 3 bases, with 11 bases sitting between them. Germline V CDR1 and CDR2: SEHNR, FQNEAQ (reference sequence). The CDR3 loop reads CASSLPGPNYEQYF. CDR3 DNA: TGTGCCAGCAGCTTACCGGGTCCAAACTACGAGCAGTACTTC.

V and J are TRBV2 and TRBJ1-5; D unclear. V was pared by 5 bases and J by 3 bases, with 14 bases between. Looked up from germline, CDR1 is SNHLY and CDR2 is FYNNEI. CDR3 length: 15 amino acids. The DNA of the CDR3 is TGTGCCAGCAGTTTCTCCAGTGGCGTCAATCAGCCCCAGCATTTT. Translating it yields CASSFSSGVNQPQHF.

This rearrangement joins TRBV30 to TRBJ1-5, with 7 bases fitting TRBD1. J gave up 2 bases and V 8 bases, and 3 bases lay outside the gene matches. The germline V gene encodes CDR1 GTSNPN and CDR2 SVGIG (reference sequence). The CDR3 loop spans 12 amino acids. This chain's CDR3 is CALGQGNQPQHF. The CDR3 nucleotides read TGTGCCCTCGGACAGGGCAATCAGCCCCAGCATTTT.

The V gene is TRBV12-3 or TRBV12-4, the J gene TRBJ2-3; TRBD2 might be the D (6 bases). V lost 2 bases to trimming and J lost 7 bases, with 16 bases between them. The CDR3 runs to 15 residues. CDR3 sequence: CASSLWDSSENTQYF. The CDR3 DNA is TGTGCCAGCAGTTTATGGGACTCCAGCGAGAATACGCAGTATTTT.

The CDR3 is CSVGQVRIEDTQYF. The CDR3 nucleotides read TGCAGCGTTGGACAGGTGCGTATCGAAGATACGCAGTATTTT. The chain has TRBV29-1 and TRBJ2-3; tentatively, D is TRBD1 (6 bases). The V end was cut by 4 bases, the J end by 5 bases, with 16 bases between. The CDR3 spans 14 residues. CDR1 and CDR2 (germline): SQVTM, ANQGSEA.

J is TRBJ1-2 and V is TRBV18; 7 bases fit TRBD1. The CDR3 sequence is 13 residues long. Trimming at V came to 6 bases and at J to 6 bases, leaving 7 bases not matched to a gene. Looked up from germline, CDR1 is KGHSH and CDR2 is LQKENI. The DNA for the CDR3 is TGTGCCAGCTCGCCCGACAGGGCCCATGGCTACACCTTC. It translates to CASSPDRAHGYTF.

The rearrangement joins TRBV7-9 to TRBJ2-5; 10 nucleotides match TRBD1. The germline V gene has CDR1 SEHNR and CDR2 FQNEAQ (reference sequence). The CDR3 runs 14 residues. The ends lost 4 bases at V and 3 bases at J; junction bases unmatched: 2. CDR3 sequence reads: CASSYGTGEETQYF. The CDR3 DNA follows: TGTGCCAGCAGCTACGGGACAGGGGAAGAGACCCAGTACTTC.

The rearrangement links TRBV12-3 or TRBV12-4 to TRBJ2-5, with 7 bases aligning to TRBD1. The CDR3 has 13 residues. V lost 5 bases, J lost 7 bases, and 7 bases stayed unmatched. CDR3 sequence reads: CASSGTARGTQYF. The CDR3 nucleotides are TGTGCCAGCAGTGGGACAGCCAGAGGGACCCAGTACTTC.

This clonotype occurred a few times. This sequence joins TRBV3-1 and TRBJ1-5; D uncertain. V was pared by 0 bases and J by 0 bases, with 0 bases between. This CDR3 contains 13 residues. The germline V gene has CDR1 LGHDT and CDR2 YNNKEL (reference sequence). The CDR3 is CASSQDSNQPQHF. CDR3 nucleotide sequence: TGTGCCAGCAGCCAAGATAGCAATCAGCCCCAGCATTTT.

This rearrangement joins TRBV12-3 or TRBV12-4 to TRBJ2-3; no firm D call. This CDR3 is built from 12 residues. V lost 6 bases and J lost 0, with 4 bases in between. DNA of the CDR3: TGTGCCAGCAGGATTAGCACAGATACGCAGTATTTT. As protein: CASRISTDTQYF.

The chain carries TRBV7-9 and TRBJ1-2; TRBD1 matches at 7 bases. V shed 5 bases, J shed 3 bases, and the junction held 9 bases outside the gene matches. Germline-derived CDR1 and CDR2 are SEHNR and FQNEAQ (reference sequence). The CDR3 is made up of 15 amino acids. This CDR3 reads CASSRDTGAYYGYTF. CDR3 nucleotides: TGTGCCAGCAGCCGAGACACAGGGGCTTACTATGGCTACACCTTC.